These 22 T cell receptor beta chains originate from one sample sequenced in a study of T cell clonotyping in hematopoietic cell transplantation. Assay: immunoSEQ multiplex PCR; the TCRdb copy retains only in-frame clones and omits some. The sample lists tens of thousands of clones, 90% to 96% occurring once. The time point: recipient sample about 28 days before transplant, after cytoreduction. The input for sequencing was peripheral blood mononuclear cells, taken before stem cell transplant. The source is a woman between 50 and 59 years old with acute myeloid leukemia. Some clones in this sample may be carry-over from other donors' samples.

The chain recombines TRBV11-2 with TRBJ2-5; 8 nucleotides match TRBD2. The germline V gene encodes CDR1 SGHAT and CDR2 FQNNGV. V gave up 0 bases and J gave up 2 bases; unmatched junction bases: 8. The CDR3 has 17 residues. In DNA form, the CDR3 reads TGTGCCAGCAGCTTAGACATACTAGCGGCCTCTCAAGAGACCCAGTACTTC. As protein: CASSLDILAASQETQYF.

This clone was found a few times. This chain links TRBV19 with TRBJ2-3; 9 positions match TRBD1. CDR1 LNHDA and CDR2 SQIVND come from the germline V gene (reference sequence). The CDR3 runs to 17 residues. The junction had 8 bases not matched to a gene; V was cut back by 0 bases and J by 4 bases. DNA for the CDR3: TGTGCCAGTAGTATAGATATCCCACAGGGGGCGGCAGATACGCAGTATTTT. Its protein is CASSIDIPQGAADTQYF.

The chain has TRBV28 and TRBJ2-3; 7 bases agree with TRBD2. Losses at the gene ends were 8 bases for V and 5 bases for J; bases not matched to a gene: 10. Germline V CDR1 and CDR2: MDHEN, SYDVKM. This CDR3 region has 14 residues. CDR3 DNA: TGTGCCAGCTCACTTATGGGGGGGAAAGATACGCAGTATTTT. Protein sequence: CASSLMGGKDTQYF.

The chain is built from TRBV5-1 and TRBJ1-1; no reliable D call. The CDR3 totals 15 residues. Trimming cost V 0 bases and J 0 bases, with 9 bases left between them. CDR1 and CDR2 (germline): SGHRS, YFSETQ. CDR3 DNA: TGCGCCAGCAGCTTGGGGTCGGGGATGAACACTGAAGCTTTCTTT. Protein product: CASSLGSGMNTEAFF. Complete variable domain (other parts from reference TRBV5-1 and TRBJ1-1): KAGVTQTPRYLIKTRGQQVTLSCSPISGHRSVSWYQQTPGQGLQFLFEYFSETQRNKGNFPGRFSGRQFSNSRSEMNVSTLELGDSALYLCASSLGSGMNTEAFFGQGTRLTVV.

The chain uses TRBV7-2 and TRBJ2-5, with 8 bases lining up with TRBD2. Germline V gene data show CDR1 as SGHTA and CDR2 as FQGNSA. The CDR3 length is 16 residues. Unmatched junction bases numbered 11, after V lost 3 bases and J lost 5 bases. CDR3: CASSFLAGEPLETQYF. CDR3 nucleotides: TGTGCCAGCAGCTTCCTAGCGGGCGAACCCCTGGAGACCCAGTACTTC.

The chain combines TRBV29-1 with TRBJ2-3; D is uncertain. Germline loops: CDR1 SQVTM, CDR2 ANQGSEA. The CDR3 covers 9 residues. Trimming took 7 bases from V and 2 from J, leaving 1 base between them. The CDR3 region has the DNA TGCAGCGACACAGATACGCAGTATTTT. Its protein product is CSDTDTQYF.

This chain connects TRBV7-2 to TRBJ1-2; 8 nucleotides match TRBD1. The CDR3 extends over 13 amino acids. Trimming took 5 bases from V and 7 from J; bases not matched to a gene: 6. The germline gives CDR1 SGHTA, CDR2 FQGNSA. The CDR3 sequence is CASSPNTGGGYTF. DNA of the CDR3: TGTGCCAGCAGCCCAAATACAGGGGGTGGCTACACCTTC.

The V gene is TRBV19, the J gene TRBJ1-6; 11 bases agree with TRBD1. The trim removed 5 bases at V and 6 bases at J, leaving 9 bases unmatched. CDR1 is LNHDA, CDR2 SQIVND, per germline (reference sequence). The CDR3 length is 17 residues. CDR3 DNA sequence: TGTGCCAGTAGTCTCGGACAGGGGGCATCGGGTAATTCACCCCTCCACTTT. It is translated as CASSLGQGASGNSPLHF.

CDR3 residues: CASRILRDSPLGTDTQYF. The CDR3 coding sequence is TGCGCCAGCAGGATACTCCGGGACTCCCCTCTGGGCACAGATACGCAGTATTTT. This chain uses TRBV4-1 with TRBJ2-3; TRBD2 might be the D (6 bases). CDR1 and CDR2 (germline): MGHRA, YSYEKL. V gave up 6 bases and J gave up 1 base, with 23 bases separating them. The CDR3 extends over 18 amino acids.

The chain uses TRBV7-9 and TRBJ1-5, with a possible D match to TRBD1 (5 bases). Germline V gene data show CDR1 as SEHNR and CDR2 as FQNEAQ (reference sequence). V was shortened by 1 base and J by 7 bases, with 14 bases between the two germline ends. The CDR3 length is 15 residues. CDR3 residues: CASSLGGGVGQPQHF. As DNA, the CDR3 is TGTGCCAGCAGCTTAGGGGGAGGGGTTGGGCAGCCCCAGCATTTT.

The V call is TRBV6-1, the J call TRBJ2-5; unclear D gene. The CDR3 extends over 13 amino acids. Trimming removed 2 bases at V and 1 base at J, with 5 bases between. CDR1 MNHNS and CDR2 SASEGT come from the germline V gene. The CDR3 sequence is CASSETPQETQYF. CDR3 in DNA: TGTGCCAGCAGTGAAACACCCCAAGAGACCCAGTACTTC.

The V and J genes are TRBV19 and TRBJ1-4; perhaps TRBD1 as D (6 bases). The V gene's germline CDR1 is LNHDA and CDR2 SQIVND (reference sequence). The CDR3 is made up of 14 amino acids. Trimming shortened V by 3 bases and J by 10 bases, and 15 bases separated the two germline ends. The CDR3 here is CASSMVGTPSKLFF. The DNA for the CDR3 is TGTGCCAGTAGTATGGTAGGGACACCTTCAAAACTGTTTTTT.

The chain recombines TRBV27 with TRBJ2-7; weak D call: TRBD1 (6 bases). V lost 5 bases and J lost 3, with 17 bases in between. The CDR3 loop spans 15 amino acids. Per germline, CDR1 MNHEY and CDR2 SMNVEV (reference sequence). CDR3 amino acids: CASSALRGEVYEQYF. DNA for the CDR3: TGTGCCAGCAGTGCCCTCAGGGGAGAAGTCTACGAGCAGTACTTC.

In nucleotides, the CDR3 is TGTGCCAGCAGTGAAACCAACACCTATGGCTACACCTTC. Its protein product is CASSETNTYGYTF. The rearrangement links TRBV6-1 to TRBJ1-2; D remains ambiguous. Trimming left V 2 bases short and J 4 bases short, with 8 bases between. The germline V gene encodes CDR1 MNHNS and CDR2 SASEGT. The CDR3 is made up of 13 amino acids.

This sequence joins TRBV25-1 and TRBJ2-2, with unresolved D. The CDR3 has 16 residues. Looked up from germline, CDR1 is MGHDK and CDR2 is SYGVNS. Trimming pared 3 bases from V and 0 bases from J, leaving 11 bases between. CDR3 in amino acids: CASSEPEHSNTGELFF. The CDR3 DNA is TGTGCCAGCAGTGAGCCAGAACATTCGAACACCGGGGAGCTGTTTTTT.

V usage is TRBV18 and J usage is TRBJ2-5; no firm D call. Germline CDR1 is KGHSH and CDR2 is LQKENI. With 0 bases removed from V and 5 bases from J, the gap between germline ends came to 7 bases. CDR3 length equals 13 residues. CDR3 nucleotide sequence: TGTGCCAGCTCACCACCCCTACTGGAGACCCAGTACTTC. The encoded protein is CASSPPLLETQYF. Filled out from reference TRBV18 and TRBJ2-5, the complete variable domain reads NAGVMQNPRHLVRRRGQEARLRCSPMKGHSHVYWYRQLPEEGLKFMVYLQKENIIDESGMPKERFSAEFPKEGPSILRIQQVVRGDSAAYFCASSPPLLETQYFGPGTRLLVL.

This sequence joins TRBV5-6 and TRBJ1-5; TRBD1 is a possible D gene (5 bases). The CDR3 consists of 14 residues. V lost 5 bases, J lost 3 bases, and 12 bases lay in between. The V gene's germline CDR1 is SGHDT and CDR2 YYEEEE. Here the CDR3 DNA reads TGTGCCAGCAGTTCAGGGATTTCCAATCAGCCCCAGCATTTT. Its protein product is CASSSGISNQPQHF.

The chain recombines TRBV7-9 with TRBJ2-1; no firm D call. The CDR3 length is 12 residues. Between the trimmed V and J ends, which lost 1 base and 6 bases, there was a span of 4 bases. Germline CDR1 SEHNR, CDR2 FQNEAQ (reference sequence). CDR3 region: CASSLVPNEQFF. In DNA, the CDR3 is TGTGCCAGCAGCTTAGTGCCCAATGAGCAGTTCTTC.

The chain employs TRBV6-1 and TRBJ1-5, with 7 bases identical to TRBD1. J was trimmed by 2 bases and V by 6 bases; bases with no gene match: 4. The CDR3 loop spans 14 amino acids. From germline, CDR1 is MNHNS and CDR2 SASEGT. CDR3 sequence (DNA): TGTGCCAGCAGCACCGGGACAGGCAATCAGCCCCAGCATTTT. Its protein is CASSTGTGNQPQHF.

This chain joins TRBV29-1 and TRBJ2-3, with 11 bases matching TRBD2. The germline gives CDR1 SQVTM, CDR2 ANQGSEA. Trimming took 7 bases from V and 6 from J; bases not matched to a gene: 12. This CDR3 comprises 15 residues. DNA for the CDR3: TGCAGCGCGCTACTTAGCGGGAGGGGATGGGATACGCAGTATTTT. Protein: CSALLSGRGWDTQYF.

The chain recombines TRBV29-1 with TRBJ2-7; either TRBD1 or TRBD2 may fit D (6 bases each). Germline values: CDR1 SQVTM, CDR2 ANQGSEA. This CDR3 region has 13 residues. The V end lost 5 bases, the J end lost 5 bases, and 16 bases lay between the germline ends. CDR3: CSVSTGGWNEQYF. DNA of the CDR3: TGCAGCGTTTCCACCGGGGGCTGGAACGAGCAGTACTTC.

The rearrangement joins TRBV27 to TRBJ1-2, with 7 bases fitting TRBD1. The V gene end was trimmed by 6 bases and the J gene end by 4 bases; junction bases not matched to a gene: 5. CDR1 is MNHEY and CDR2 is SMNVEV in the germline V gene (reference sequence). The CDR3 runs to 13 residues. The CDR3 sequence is CASRSGTAYGYTF. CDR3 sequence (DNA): TGTGCCAGCAGGTCCGGGACAGCCTATGGCTACACCTTC.